One and the same sample provided the 6 T cell receptor beta chains below, sequenced in a study of CD8 T cells in ankylosing spondylitis (dated by TCRdb to between 2016 and 2019). Receptor amplification or capture employed 5' RACE. Reads for this sample came from an Illumina HiSeq 2500. In TCRdb, the public reads were trimmed at Q25 with fastp and aligned with MiXCR, with productive beta chains retained. One record per CDR3 amino acid sequence lists the most common genes and DNA. This sample has 20,000 to 30,000 distinct CDR3 sequences in its table, and just over 2.5% of those were observed once. The top ten clonotypes cover approximately 7.6% of the sample. Sequencing was carried out using blood, either unsorted or a sorted T cell fraction (not recorded which). The receptors come from a female donor with ankylosing spondylitis or in good health (not recorded which).

This clonotype was detected ten times or more. V usage is TRBV9 and J usage is TRBJ2-3, with D unclear. The CDR3 extends over 15 amino acids. With 2 bases removed from V and 0 bases from J, the gap between germline ends came to 10 bases. The germline V gene has CDR1 SGDLS and CDR2 YYNGEE. Here the CDR3 reads CASSVTRLSTDTQYF. In nucleotides, the CDR3 is TGTGCCAGCAGCGTGACACGCCTTAGCACAGATACGCAGTATTTT.

This clonotype came up many times. V gene TRBV9 combines with J gene TRBJ2-2, with 9 bases lining up with TRBD1. The germline CDR1 and CDR2 sequences are SGDLS and YYNGEE. This CDR3 region has 14 residues. Trimming removed 5 bases from V and 6 bases from J; junction bases left unmatched: 5. The CDR3, as DNA: TGTGCCAGCAGACCGGGACAGGGAGCCGGGGAGCTGTTTTTT. Protein sequence: CASRPGQGAGELFF.

This clonotype was seen repeatedly, ten times or more. The chain has TRBV9 and TRBJ2-1, with D possibly being TRBD1 or TRBD2 (6 bases each). Germline V CDR1 and CDR2: SGDLS, YYNGEE. Trimming pared 4 bases from V and 7 bases from J, leaving 18 bases between. The CDR3 runs 15 residues. CDR3 loop: CASSPSGAISNEQFF. CDR3 DNA sequence: TGTGCCAGCAGCCCCTCGGGGGCCATATCGAATGAGCAGTTCTTC.

This clonotype appeared many times. The chain couples TRBV9 to TRBJ1-2, with 7 bases that match TRBD1. Losses at the gene ends were 4 bases for V and 1 base for J; bases not matched to a gene: 4. Germline V gene lookup returns CDR1 SGDLS and CDR2 YYNGEE. The CDR3 length is 14 residues. As DNA, the CDR3 is TGTGCCAGCAGCCAGGGGGTGGGTAACTATGGCTACACCTTC. It yields the protein CASSQGVGNYGYTF. The whole variable domain, remainder taken from reference TRBV9 and TRBJ1-2, is DSGVTQTPKHLITATGQRVTLRCSPRSGDLSVYWYQQSLDQGLQFLIQYYNGEERAKGNILERFSAQQFPDLHSELNLSSLELGDSALYFCASSQGVGNYGYTFGSGTRLTVV.

This clonotype was detected a few times. The V gene is TRBV9, the J gene TRBJ2-7; 7 bases are shared with TRBD2. The ends lost 0 bases at V and 4 bases at J; junction bases unmatched: 7. The germline gives CDR1 SGDLS, CDR2 YYNGEE. CDR3 length: 15 residues. The CDR3, as DNA: TGTGCCAGCAGCGTAGCAGACGGCGGGGGATACGAGCAGTACTTC. Amino acid sequence: CASSVADGGGYEQYF.

The table lists this clonotype with many counts. The genes are TRBV9 and TRBJ2-1; 7 nucleotides agree with TRBD2. The CDR3 sequence is 17 residues long. The J segment lost 5 bases and the V segment lost 4 bases, leaving 15 bases of the junction unmatched. Germline assignment: CDR1 SGDLS and CDR2 YYNGEE. This chain's CDR3 is CASSLRWGGISDNEQFF. CDR3 nucleotide sequence: TGTGCCAGCAGCCTTCGGTGGGGAGGGATAAGTGACAATGAGCAGTTCTTC.